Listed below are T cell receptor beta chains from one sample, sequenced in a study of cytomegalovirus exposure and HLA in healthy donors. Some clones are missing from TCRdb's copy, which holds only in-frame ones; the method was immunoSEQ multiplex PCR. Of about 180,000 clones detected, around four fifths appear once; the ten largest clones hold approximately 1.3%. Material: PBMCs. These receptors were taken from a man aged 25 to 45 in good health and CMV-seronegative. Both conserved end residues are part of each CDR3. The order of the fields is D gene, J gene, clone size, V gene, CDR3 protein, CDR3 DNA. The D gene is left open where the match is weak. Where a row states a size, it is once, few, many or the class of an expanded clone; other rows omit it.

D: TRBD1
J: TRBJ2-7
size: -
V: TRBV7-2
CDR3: CASSAYRDRDYEQYF
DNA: TGTGCCAGCAGTGCCTACCGCGACAGGGACTACGAGCAGTACTTC

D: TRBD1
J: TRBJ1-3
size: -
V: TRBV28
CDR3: CASTRQGSGNTIYF
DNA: TGTGCCAGCACCCGACAGGGCTCTGGAAACACCATATATTTT

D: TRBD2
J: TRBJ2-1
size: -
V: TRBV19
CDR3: CASSPRSSGTYNEQFF
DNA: TGTGCCAGTAGTCCCCGAAGTAGCGGGACCTACAATGAGCAGTTCTTC

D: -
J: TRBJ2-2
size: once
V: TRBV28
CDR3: CASNMRGGAYGELFF
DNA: TGTGCCAGCAACATGAGGGGGGGGGCTTACGGGGAGCTGTTTTTT

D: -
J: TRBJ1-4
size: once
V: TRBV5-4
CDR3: CASSGRGSNEKLFF
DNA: TGTGCCAGCAGCGGTAGGGGATCTAATGAAAAACTGTTTTTT

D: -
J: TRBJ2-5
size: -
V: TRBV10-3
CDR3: CAISDLSQETQYF
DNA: TGTGCCATCAGTGACCTCTCTCAGGAGACCCAGTACTTC

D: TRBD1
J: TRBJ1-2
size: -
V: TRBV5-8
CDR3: CASSHRGLINYGYTF
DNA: TGTGCCAGCAGTCACAGGGGTCTCATTAACTATGGCTACACCTTC

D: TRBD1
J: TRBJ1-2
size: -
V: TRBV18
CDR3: CASSPIAETGNGYTF
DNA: TGTGCCAGCTCACCAATCGCGGAGACAGGGAATGGCTACACCTTC

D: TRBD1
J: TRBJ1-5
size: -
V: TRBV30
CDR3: CAWSSGTAGNQPQHF
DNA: TGTGCCTGGAGTTCCGGGACAGCAGGCAATCAGCCCCAGCATTTT

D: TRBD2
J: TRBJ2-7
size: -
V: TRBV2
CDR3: CASSVASGSSYEQYF
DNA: TGTGCCAGCAGTGTGGCTAGCGGTAGCTCCTACGAGCAGTACTTC

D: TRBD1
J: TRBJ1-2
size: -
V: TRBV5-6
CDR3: CASSLQGGLYGYTF
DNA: TGTGCCAGCAGTTTACAGGGGGGCCTCTATGGCTACACCTTC

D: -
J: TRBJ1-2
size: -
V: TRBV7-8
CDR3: CASSPSDRLWGYTF
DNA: TGTGCCAGCAGCCCCTCGGACAGACTCTGGGGCTACACCTTC

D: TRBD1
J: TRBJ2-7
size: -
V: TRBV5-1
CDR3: CASSLMRQGAYEQYF
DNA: TGCGCCAGCAGCTTGATGAGACAGGGTGCCTACGAGCAGTACTTC

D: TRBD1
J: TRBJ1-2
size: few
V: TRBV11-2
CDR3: CASIPPGQGAEGYTF
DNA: TGTGCCAGCATCCCCCCCGGACAGGGGGCGGAAGGCTACACCTTC

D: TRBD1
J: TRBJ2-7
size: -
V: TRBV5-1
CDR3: CASSFRDSEQYF
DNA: TGCGCCAGCAGTTTTAGGGACAGCGAGCAGTACTTC

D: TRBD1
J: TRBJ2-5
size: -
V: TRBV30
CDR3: CAWSADRGQETQYF
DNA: TGTGCCTGGAGCGCGGACAGGGGGCAAGAGACCCAGTACTTC

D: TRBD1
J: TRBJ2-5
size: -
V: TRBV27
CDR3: CASSTGQGRKTQYF
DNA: TGTGCCAGCAGTACCGGACAGGGTAGGAAGACCCAGTACTTC